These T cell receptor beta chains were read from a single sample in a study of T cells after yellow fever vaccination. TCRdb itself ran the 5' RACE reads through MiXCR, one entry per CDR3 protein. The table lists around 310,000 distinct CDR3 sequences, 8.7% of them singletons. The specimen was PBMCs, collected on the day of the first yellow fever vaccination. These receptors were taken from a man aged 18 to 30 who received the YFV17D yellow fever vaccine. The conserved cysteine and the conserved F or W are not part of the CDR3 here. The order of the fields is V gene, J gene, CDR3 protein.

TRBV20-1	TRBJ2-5	SASSRLAVRETQY
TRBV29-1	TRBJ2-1	SVGFMGNEQF
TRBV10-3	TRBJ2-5	AISEGSDGTQY
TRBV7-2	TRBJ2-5	ASSFDGAQLTQY
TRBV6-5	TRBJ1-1	ASSYFEKTEAF
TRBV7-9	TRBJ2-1	ASFSAGGLYNEQF
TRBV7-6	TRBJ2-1	ASSSTSGIYNEQF
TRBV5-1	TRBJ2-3	ASSLGAASTGTQY
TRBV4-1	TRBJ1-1	ASSQVINRPPNTEAF
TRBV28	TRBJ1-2	ASTLWGSGYT
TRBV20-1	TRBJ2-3	SALDRGGDTQY
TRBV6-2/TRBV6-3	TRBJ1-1	ASSYGSLNTEAF
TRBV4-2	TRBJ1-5	ASSQLTGVQPQH
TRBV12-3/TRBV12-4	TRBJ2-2	ASMRLDHTGELF
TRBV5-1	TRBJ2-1	ASSLGDRGSHNEQF
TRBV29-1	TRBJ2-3	SVAPTGRTDTQY
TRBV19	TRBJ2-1	ASTRYSSSYNEQF
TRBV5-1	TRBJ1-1	ASSFNTAATEAF
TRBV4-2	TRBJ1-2	ASSQTGAINYGYT
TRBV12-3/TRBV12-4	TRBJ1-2	ASSPDYGVDYT
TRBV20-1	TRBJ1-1	SASQGREAF
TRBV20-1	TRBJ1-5	SAPGSQH
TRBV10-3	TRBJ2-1	AISESSGGVNNEQF
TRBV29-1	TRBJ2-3	SVDRLAGQSTDTQY
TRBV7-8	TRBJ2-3	ASSPWTSGFTDTQY
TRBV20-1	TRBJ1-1	SARDTGLSTEAF
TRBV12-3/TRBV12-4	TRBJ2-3	ASSRPPGTLTDTQY
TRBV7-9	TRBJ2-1	ASSYAGDPEQF
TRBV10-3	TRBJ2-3	AICRLNGTDTQY
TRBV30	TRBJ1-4	AWSGTVKLF
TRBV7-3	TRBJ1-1	ASSLRRDTEAF
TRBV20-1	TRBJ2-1	SANSGGRSSYNEQF
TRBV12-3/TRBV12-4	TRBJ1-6	ASRVQGRDSPLH
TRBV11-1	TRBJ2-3	ASSLVAGVAVGTDTQY
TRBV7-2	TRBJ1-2	ASSSGQRYGYT
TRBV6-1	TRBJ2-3	ASPPSGGFSSTDTQY
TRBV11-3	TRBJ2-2	ASSRSGTGELF
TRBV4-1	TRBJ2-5	ASSLSPGDQETQY
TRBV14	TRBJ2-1	ASSPRQGNEQF
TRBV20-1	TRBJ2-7	SAVSPQGTPYEQY
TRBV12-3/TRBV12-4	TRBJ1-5	ASSLRRRPNQPQH
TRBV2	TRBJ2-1	ATTSGGRNEQF
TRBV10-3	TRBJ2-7	AIQSSSSYEQY
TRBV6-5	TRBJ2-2	ASSYSMAGGTGELF
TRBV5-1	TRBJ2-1	ASSYNGGGSEQF
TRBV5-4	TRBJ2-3	ASNGIAGADTQY
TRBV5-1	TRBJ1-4	ASSLSGEVQKLF
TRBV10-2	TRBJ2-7	ASSKPDREQY
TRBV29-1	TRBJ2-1	SSSPDGSEQF
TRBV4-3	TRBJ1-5	ASSQDPTINQPQH
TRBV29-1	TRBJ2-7	SVRRNYEQY
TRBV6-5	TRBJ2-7	ASSYGEGASYEQY
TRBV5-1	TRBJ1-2	ASSLAGAPNYGYT
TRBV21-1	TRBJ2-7	ASSITIILSEENDEQY
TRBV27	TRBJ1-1	ASSYREGTEAF
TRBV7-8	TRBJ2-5	ASSLRDTKTQY
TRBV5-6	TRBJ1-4	ASSNRPRTNEKLF
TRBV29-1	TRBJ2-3	SGSGASGAKDTQY